The 13 T cell receptor beta chains reported below all come from one sample, sequenced in a study of T cells in pancreatic ductal adenocarcinoma. Selected pancreatic ductal adenocarcinoma patients had undergone surgery without neoadjuvant therapy. The protocol was immunoSEQ multiplex PCR, while the TCRdb copy is restricted to in-frame clones and leaves out a portion. Seen here are 8,500 to 9,500 clones, roughly 67% observed once, and the top ten hold about 27%. The sequenced sample consisted of pancreatic tumor tissue. These receptor sequences come from a human donor with pancreatic ductal adenocarcinoma.

CDR3 protein: CASRIPPKNTEAFF. The DNA for the CDR3 is TGTGCCAGCAGAATTCCCCCTAAGAACACTGAAGCTTTCTTT. V is TRBV6-1 and J is TRBJ1-1; no clear D. The CDR3 length is 14 residues. CDR1 is MNHNS and CDR2 is SASEGT in the germline V gene. Trimming removed 6 bases from V and 1 base from J, with 12 bases in between.

The rearrangement uses TRBV30 and TRBJ2-6; no reliable D call. CDR3 length equals 15 residues. The ends were cut back, 2 bases at V and 1 base at J, with 9 bases in the middle. Looked up from germline, CDR1 is GTSNPN and CDR2 is SVGIG (reference sequence). Written as DNA, the CDR3 is TGTGCCTGGAGTCTGGGAAGTTCTGGGGCCAACGTCCTGACTTTC. Translated: CAWSLGSSGANVLTF.

The V and J genes are TRBV5-1 and TRBJ2-1; 13 bases are shared with TRBD2. The trim removed 3 bases at V and 6 bases at J, leaving 6 bases unmatched. CDR1 is SGHRS, CDR2 YFSETQ, per germline. There are 16 residues in the CDR3. The CDR3 is CASSSTGLAGANEQFF. CDR3 nucleotides: TGCGCCAGCAGCTCAACCGGACTAGCGGGGGCCAATGAGCAGTTCTTC.

This clone is medium-sized in the sample. The chain is built from TRBV4-1 and TRBJ1-1; tentatively, D is TRBD1 (5 bases). Trimming left V 2 bases short and J 4 bases short, with 14 bases between. The germline gives CDR1 MGHRA, CDR2 YSYEKL. The CDR3 loop spans 15 amino acids. The CDR3 loop reads CASSQQGEGGTEAFF. CDR3 sequence (DNA): TGCGCCAGCAGCCAACAGGGAGAAGGCGGCACTGAAGCTTTCTTT.

The chain has TRBV28 and TRBJ1-1, with 8 bases matching TRBD1. Trimming removed 5 bases from V and 11 bases from J; junction bases left unmatched: 7. The CDR3 loop spans 12 amino acids. Germline values: CDR1 MDHEN, CDR2 SYDVKM. CDR3 nucleotides: TGTGCCAGCAGTCTCAGGGGGCGCACGGCTTTCTTT. Translation: CASSLRGRTAFF.

The chain has TRBV2 and TRBJ2-2; D unclear. The germline V and J ends were trimmed by 2 bases and 7 bases, with 5 bases remaining between them. The CDR3 totals 12 residues. The germline gives CDR1 SNHLY, CDR2 FYNNEI. The CDR3 bases are TGTGCCAGCAGTGAACCCGGCGGGGAGCTGTTTTTT. Translation: CASSEPGGELFF.

The chain is built from TRBV28 and TRBJ1-4; D gene ambiguous. The germline V gene encodes CDR1 MDHEN and CDR2 SYDVKM. CDR3 length: 13 amino acids. Deletions cut 7 bases from V and 2 bases from J, with 8 bases between. This CDR3 reads CASNDNTNEKLFF. The CDR3, as DNA: TGTGCCAGCAACGACAACACTAATGAAAAACTGTTTTTT.

The chain couples TRBV6-6 to TRBJ2-3; D perhaps matches TRBD2 (5 bases). Looked up from germline, CDR1 is MNHNY and CDR2 is SVGAGI (reference sequence). The CDR3 runs to 14 residues. V was cut by 5 bases and J by 2 bases, with 11 bases left in between. This chain's CDR3 is CASSKAGITDTQYF. The CDR3 DNA is TGTGCCAGCAGTAAGGCGGGCATCACAGATACGCAGTATTTT.

The chain has TRBV10-3 and TRBJ1-2, with 10 bases lining up with TRBD1. Germline V gives CDR1 ENHRY, CDR2 SYGVKD. V dropped 4 bases and J dropped 7; count of bases not matched to a gene: 3. This CDR3 has 13 amino acids. The CDR3 sequence is CAISGDRGRGYTF. The CDR3 coding sequence is TGTGCCATCAGTGGGGACAGGGGCCGTGGCTACACCTTC.

The rearrangement joins TRBV19 to TRBJ2-2; D is unresolved. The V gene's germline CDR1 is LNHDA and CDR2 SQIVND (reference sequence). Trimming shortened V by 3 bases and J by 7 bases, and 15 bases separated the two germline ends. CDR3 length equals 15 residues. The CDR3 nucleotides read TGTGCCAGTAGTATCCCGGTAGCTGGGCACGGGGAGCTGTTTTTT. Amino acids: CASSIPVAGHGELFF.

The rearrangement uses TRBV19 and TRBJ2-6; D not resolved. This CDR3 comprises 13 residues. Germline V lookup: CDR1 LNHDA, CDR2 SQIVND (reference sequence). Trimming took 2 bases from V and 4 from J, leaving 3 bases between them. DNA of the CDR3: TGTGCCAGTAGTATAACAGGGGCCAACGTCCTGACTTTC. Protein: CASSITGANVLTF.

This chain uses TRBV6-6 with TRBJ2-4; 10 bases agree with TRBD1. Germline V gene sequence: CDR1 MNHNY, CDR2 SVGAGI (reference sequence). V lost 11 bases to trimming and J lost 8 bases; unmatched junction nucleotides: 6. The CDR3 is made up of 12 amino acids. The CDR3 DNA reads TGTGCCGGCCGGGACAGGGGTGACATTCAGTACTTC. Translating gives CAGRDRGDIQYF.

CDR3 region: CASSESVGVGGANVLTF. DNA of the CDR3: TGCGCCAGCAGTGAGTCAGTAGGGGTTGGTGGGGCCAACGTCCTGACTTTC. The rearrangement joins TRBV10-1 to TRBJ2-6, with a tentative D call TRBD1 (5 bases). V was cut by 0 bases and J by 3 bases, with 12 bases left in between. CDR1 and CDR2 from the germline V gene are WNHNN and SYGVQD (reference sequence). CDR3 length equals 17 residues.